The T cell receptor (beta chain) under discussion was sequenced for a study of memory CD4+ T cells and cytomegalovirus serostatus. Study results and limitations: Of approximately 160 reported CMV TCRbeta sequences, around 62 were found in memory CD4+ repertoires.

Some clones are missing from TCRdb's copy, which holds only in-frame ones; the method was immunoSEQ multiplex PCR. The sample has about 45,000 clones, 60% to 80% seen once. The sort gate was single viable CD3+CD4+CD8-CD45RO+ cells for memory CD4+ T cells. Donors' CMV status reflects serum IgG against pp150, pp28, p38, p52. This clone occurred once. Its target is not known. This CDR3 spans 16 amino acids. V shed 8 bases and J shed 3 bases, with 22 bases lying between them. Germline loops: CDR1 LGHNA, CDR2 YSLEER. The rearrangement uses TRBV4-3 and TRBJ1-2; possibly TRBD1 for D (6 bases). The sequenced sample consisted of memory CD4+ T cells from blood. The TCR was taken from an adult in good health and CMV-seronegative. Here the CDR3 reads CASSFLPTGKDYGYTF. As DNA, the CDR3 is TGCGCCAGCTCCTTTTTGCCCACAGGGAAGGACTATGGCTACACCTTC.